This TCR beta chain was found in a study of T cell changes during pregnancy in multiple sclerosis (dated by TCRdb to between 2018 and 2021). About the full investigation: The study looked at changes in the T cell repertoire across pregnancy in women with multiple sclerosis.

This clone was observed a single time. What this receptor recognizes is not known. Qualities for individual bases were not recorded, and no much larger clone is one base off. Library preparation employed the immunoSEQ multiplex PCR assay. The table comes from immuneACCESS by way of TCRdb, which keeps in-frame sequences with V and J called. Part of the clones is missing from these tables; in studies checked, under half for an unresolved V gene and the rest for unknown reasons. Counted in this sample were 30,000 or so clones; about 90% of them appeared once. The ten most abundant clones make up 6.2% of the sample. V drops 2 bases and J drops 8 bases, leaving 12 bases in between. From the germline V gene (reference sequence), CDR1 is PRHDT and CDR2 is FYEKMQ. The CDR3 starts with the cysteine, ends with the phenylalanine, and has 13 residues. CDR3 DNA is the only sequence kept; it has 39 bases, read in frame from the first base.

This clonotype originated in a female donor with multiple sclerosis, enrolled in a pregnancy study. The sample consisted of CD8+ T cells from peripheral blood mononuclear cells, taken before pregnancy. The V and J genes are TRBV13 and TRBJ1-2, with no D gene named confidently. At the DNA level, the sequence is TGTGCCAGCAGCTTAAGAGGGTGGCAGGGCTACACCTTC. Its protein product is CASSLRGWQGYTF.